This is a list of T cell receptor beta chains from one sample in a study of relationships among human T cell subsets. MiXCR, applied by TCRdb to the multiplex PCR reads, yields one record per CDR3 protein. Here the sample spans 7,000 to 9,500 distinct CDR3 sequences, approximately 70% being singletons. The sequencing input was naive and transitional (CD45RA+) T cells sorted from blood. Receptors were obtained from a man aged 35 to 55 in good health. The CDR3 runs from the conserved cysteine through the conserved F or W. D genes are given only for firm matches. Only part of the rows carry a size: once, few, many, or a class if the clone is expanded.

CDR3aa: CASSFGGGALLYNEQFF
CDR3nt: TGTGCCAGCAGCTTCGGCGGGGGGGCCTTGCTTTACAATGAGCAGTTCTTC
j_gene: TRBJ2-1
d_gene: TRBD2
abundance: few
v_gene: TRBV5-6

CDR3aa: CASSQARTGPSYEQYF
CDR3nt: TGTGCCAGCAGCCAGGCACGAACAGGACCTTCCTACGAGCAGTACTTC
j_gene: TRBJ2-7
d_gene: -
abundance: -
v_gene: TRBV4-2

CDR3aa: CASSLRVAGIETQYF
CDR3nt: TGTGCCAGCAGCTTAAGGGTGGCGGGGATAGAGACCCAGTACTTC
j_gene: TRBJ2-5
d_gene: -
abundance: once
v_gene: TRBV11-2

CDR3aa: CASSLREGTNTEAFF
CDR3nt: TGTGCCAGCAGCTTACGGGAGGGTACGAACACTGAAGCTTTCTTT
j_gene: TRBJ1-1
d_gene: -
abundance: -
v_gene: TRBV7-3

CDR3aa: CASSRTGSYYNEQFF
CDR3nt: TGCGCCAGCAGCCGGACAGGGTCCTACTACAATGAGCAGTTCTTC
j_gene: TRBJ2-1
d_gene: TRBD1
abundance: -
v_gene: TRBV5-4

CDR3aa: CASSLDTASSYNEQFF
CDR3nt: TGTGCCAGCAGTTTGGATACTGCTAGCTCCTACAATGAGCAGTTCTTC
j_gene: TRBJ2-1
d_gene: -
abundance: -
v_gene: TRBV28

CDR3aa: CASSLNSPASGGVFTDTQYF
CDR3nt: TGTGCCAGCAGTTTAAACTCTCCGGCTAGCGGGGGGGTATTCACAGATACGCAGTATTTT
j_gene: TRBJ2-3
d_gene: TRBD2
abundance: -
v_gene: TRBV28

CDR3aa: CAISDLGGLYGYTF
CDR3nt: TGTGCCATCAGCGACCTGGGGGGGCTCTATGGCTACACCTTC
j_gene: TRBJ1-2
d_gene: -
abundance: -
v_gene: TRBV10-3

CDR3aa: CASSPSPAGNYEQYF
CDR3nt: TGTGCCAGCAGTCCTAGTCCGGCTGGAAACTACGAGCAGTACTTC
j_gene: TRBJ2-7
d_gene: -
abundance: -
v_gene: TRBV6-5

CDR3aa: CASSLVPGARDTQYF
CDR3nt: TGTGCCAGCAGCTTAGTTCCCGGAGCGCGCGATACGCAGTATTTT
j_gene: TRBJ2-3
d_gene: -
abundance: -
v_gene: TRBV11-2

CDR3aa: CASSNPRFVVNQPQHF
CDR3nt: TGTGCCAGCAGCAACCCCCGTTTTGTGGTCAATCAGCCCCAGCATTTT
j_gene: TRBJ1-5
d_gene: -
abundance: -
v_gene: TRBV21-1

CDR3aa: CASRRLADYEQYF
CDR3nt: TGTGCCAGCAGGCGTCTAGCAGACTACGAGCAGTACTTC
j_gene: TRBJ2-7
d_gene: -
abundance: -
v_gene: TRBV11-1

CDR3aa: CASSLVGANQPQHF
CDR3nt: TGTGCCAGCAGCTTAGTTGGGGCCAATCAGCCCCAGCATTTT
j_gene: TRBJ1-5
d_gene: -
abundance: -
v_gene: TRBV7-9

CDR3aa: CASGLTSTYNEQFF
CDR3nt: TGTGCCAGCGGTTTAACTTCTACCTACAATGAGCAGTTCTTC
j_gene: TRBJ2-1
d_gene: -
abundance: -
v_gene: TRBV12-3/TRBV12-4

CDR3aa: CASSLEGSGRTEQYF
CDR3nt: TGTGCCAGCAGCTTAGAGGGTAGCGGGAGGACCGAGCAGTACTTC
j_gene: TRBJ2-7
d_gene: TRBD2
abundance: -
v_gene: TRBV11-2

CDR3aa: CASSLPTSGGETGETQYF
CDR3nt: TGTGCCAGCAGCTTGCCGACTAGCGGGGGGGAGACGGGTGAGACCCAGTACTTC
j_gene: TRBJ2-5
d_gene: TRBD2
abundance: few
v_gene: TRBV7-8

CDR3aa: CASSRPGRDYEQYF
CDR3nt: TGCGCCAGCAGCCGTCCGGGACGGGATTACGAGCAGTACTTC
j_gene: TRBJ2-7
d_gene: -
abundance: -
v_gene: TRBV4-1

CDR3aa: CASSLAWGSEAFF
CDR3nt: TGTGCCAGCAGCTTAGCTTGGGGTTCTGAAGCTTTCTTT
j_gene: TRBJ1-1
d_gene: -
abundance: -
v_gene: TRBV11-2

CDR3aa: CSAGDRRRTQQYF
CDR3nt: TGCAGTGCTGGGGACCGCCGCCGGACCCAGCAGTACTTC
j_gene: TRBJ2-7
d_gene: -
abundance: few
v_gene: TRBV20-1

CDR3aa: CASSLSLGEQFF
CDR3nt: TGTGCCAGCAGCTTGAGTTTAGGTGAGCAGTTCTTC
j_gene: TRBJ2-1
d_gene: -
abundance: -
v_gene: TRBV7-9

CDR3aa: CASSLWGRVETQYF
CDR3nt: TGTGCCAGCAGTTTATGGGGCAGGGTAGAGACCCAGTACTTC
j_gene: TRBJ2-5
d_gene: -
abundance: -
v_gene: TRBV28

CDR3aa: CASSFNSDEQFF
CDR3nt: TGTGCCAGCAGTTTTAATAGCGATGAGCAGTTCTTC
j_gene: TRBJ2-1
d_gene: -
abundance: -
v_gene: TRBV28

CDR3aa: CASSRGQGLINEQFF
CDR3nt: TGTGCCAGCAGTCGCGGACAGGGGTTAATCAATGAGCAGTTCTTC
j_gene: TRBJ2-1
d_gene: TRBD1
abundance: -
v_gene: TRBV12-3/TRBV12-4

CDR3aa: CASRTGFRYEQYF
CDR3nt: TGTGCCAGCCGGACAGGGTTTCGTTACGAGCAGTACTTC
j_gene: TRBJ2-7
d_gene: TRBD1
abundance: -
v_gene: TRBV12-3/TRBV12-4

CDR3aa: CASSFLGQSQETQYF
CDR3nt: TGCGCCAGCAGCTTCTTGGGACAGTCCCAAGAGACCCAGTACTTC
j_gene: TRBJ2-5
d_gene: TRBD1
abundance: -
v_gene: TRBV5-1

CDR3aa: CASSPDTVYGYTF
CDR3nt: TGTGCCAGCAGCCCGGACACGGTCTATGGCTACACCTTC
j_gene: TRBJ1-2
d_gene: -
abundance: -
v_gene: TRBV7-9

CDR3aa: CASSFQGDTGELFF
CDR3nt: TGCGCCAGCAGCTTTCAGGGGGACACCGGGGAGCTGTTTTTT
j_gene: TRBJ2-2
d_gene: TRBD1
abundance: -
v_gene: TRBV5-1

CDR3aa: CASSLRPQETQYF
CDR3nt: TGCGCCAGCAGCTTGCGTCCCCAAGAGACCCAGTACTTC
j_gene: TRBJ2-5
d_gene: -
abundance: -
v_gene: TRBV5-4

CDR3aa: CASIASGRYYGYTF
CDR3nt: TGTGCCAGCATCGCCTCGGGGCGGTACTATGGCTACACCTTC
j_gene: TRBJ1-2
d_gene: -
abundance: few
v_gene: TRBV28